This T cell receptor (beta chain) stems from a study of T cell responses to AZD1222 COVID-19 vaccine. Study background: Analysis merged second doses at about 4 or about 12 weeks.

Only one count was recorded for this clone. Sequencing used immunoSEQ multiplex PCR; TCRdb keeps in-frame clones, though not all of them. The repertoire consists of about 82,000 clones, with more than 80% occurring once and the leading ten covering roughly 5.6%. This specimen was peripheral blood, taken on day 0 of AZD1222 vaccination. The receptor's source is an adult in good health.

CDR3 DNA sequence: TGTGCCAGCAGTGCCCGGGTTGGTCGAAACACCATATATTTT. Its translation is CASSARVGRNTIYF. The rearrangement joins TRBV25-1 to TRBJ1-3; no reliable D call. Germline V gives CDR1 MGHDK, CDR2 SYGVNS. Deletions cut 4 bases from V and 5 bases from J, with 12 bases between. The CDR3 consists of 14 residues.